This record concerns one TCR beta chain sequence. The antigen remains undetermined. Combining iRepertoire HTBI primers with Arm-PCR of CDR3 regions, the authors built TCR beta libraries. TCRdb itself ran the multiplex PCR reads through MiXCR, one entry per CDR3 protein. This sample carries roughly 510,000 distinct CDR3 sequences, about 15% of them seen once, and the ten largest clones take 12%. These data come from a study of regulatory T cells in long-lasting Graves disease. Study in general: Antithyroid drugs had been taken by newly diagnosed Graves' patients for under 3 months.

Study-level points and caveats: Favored usage of TRBV28, TRBJ1-2 and TRBJ2-5 was recorded in persistent disease.

Per germline, CDR1 MNHEY and CDR2 SMNVEV (reference sequence). This CDR3 has 14 residues. Trimming removed 3 bases at V and 5 bases at J, with 13 bases between. Specified time point: newly diagnosed GD, antithyroid drugs for less than 3 months. Making the TCR library involved RNA that had been extracted from PBMCs. In addition, the sample was reused for a study of T cells in Graves' hyperthyroidism and ophthalmopathy.

The clonotype was recovered from a man in his late teens or twenties with Graves disease. The chain carries TRBV27 and TRBJ1-1; D ambiguous. The specimen comprised peripheral blood mononuclear cells (PBMCs), sampled at new diagnosis, from a patient treated with antithyroid drugs. For the CDR3, the DNA is TGTGCCAGCAGTTTGGGCAGGCCCTTAACTGAAGCTTTCTTT. It translates to CASSLGRPLTEAFF.